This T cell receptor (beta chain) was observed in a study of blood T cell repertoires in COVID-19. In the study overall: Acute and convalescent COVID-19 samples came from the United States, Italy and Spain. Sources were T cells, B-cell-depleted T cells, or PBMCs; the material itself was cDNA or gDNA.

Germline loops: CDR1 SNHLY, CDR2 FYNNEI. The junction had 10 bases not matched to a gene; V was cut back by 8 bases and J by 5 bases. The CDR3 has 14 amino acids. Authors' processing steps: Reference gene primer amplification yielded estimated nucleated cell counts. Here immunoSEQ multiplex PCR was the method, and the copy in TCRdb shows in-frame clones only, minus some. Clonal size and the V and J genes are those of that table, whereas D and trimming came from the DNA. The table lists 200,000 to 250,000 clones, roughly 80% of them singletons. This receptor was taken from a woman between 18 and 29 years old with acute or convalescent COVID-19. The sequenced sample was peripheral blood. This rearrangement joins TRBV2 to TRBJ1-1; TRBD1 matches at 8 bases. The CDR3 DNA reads TGTGCCAGCGGGACGGACAGGGTAAGGACTGAAGCTTTCTTT. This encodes CASGTDRVRTEAFF.